The entry below describes one TCR beta chain. The antigen remains unidentified. Positively selected for CCR7, the CD45RO-negative cells used as naive CD8 cells excluded terminally differentiated effector memory CD45RA+ cells. The V gene's germline CDR1 is ENHRY and CDR2 SYGVKD. V lost 2 bases and J lost 4, with 12 bases in between. This CDR3 has 14 residues. Profiling relied on immunoSEQ multiplex PCR, and the TCRdb table lists in-frame clones only, not all of them. The sample carries over 2,000,000 clones, around 93% recorded once. This sample was included in a study of shared clonotypes between healthy human individuals. Study-level information: Samples came from two female and three male donors aged 18 to 49.

Study findings and constraints: Larger estimated richness was generally seen in naive subsets than in memory subsets.

The receptor was isolated from a man in his late teens or twenties in good health. Some clones in this sample may be carry-over from other donors' samples. V gene TRBV10-3 combines with J gene TRBJ2-7; possibly TRBD2 for D (6 bases). Sequencing was carried out using naive CD8+ T cells from PBMCs. CDR3 protein: CAISEGNSGYEQYF. The DNA of the CDR3 is TGTGCCATCAGTGAGGGAAATAGCGGTTACGAGCAGTACTTC.